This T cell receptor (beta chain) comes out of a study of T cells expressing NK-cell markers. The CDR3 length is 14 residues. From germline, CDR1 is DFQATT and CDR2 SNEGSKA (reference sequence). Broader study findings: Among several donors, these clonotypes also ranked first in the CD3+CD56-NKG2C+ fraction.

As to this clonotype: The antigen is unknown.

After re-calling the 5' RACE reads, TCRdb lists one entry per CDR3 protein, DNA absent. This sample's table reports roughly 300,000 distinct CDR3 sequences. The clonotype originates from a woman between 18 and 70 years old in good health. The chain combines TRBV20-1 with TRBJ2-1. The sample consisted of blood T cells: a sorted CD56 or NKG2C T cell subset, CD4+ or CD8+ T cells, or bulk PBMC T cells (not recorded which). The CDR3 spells CSARGGNTYNEQFF.